Following are 3 T cell receptor beta chains from one sample sequenced in a study of T cells in Graves' hyperthyroidism and ophthalmopathy. Amplified TCR beta CDR3 regions derived from RNA transcripts. Carried out on the TCR CDR3, a first-round RT-PCR used the HTBI primer set. One entry per CDR3 protein, called by TCRdb with MiXCR from the multiplex PCR reads. The sample lists 750,000 to 950,000 distinct CDR3 sequences; 35% to 40% were seen once. The sequenced sample was blood. The receptor source for this set is a man aged 18 to 29 with Graves' hyperthyroidism.

Turning to this clonotype: This may stem from a read error, because a much larger clone lies one nucleotide away. J is TRBJ2-7 and V is TRBV24-1; 9 positions agree with TRBD1. The V gene's germline CDR1 is KGHDR and CDR2 SFDVKD. J gave up 5 bases and V 5 bases, and 3 bases lay outside the gene matches. This CDR3 contains 13 residues. The CDR3 sequence is CATSGWTGDEQYF. Written as DNA, the CDR3 is TGTGCCACCAGTGGCTGGACAGGGGACGAGCAGTACTTC.

A note on this clonotype: The junction does not match germline at one end; this may be a read error. The gene calls are TRBV11-2 and TRBJ1-1; tentatively, D is TRBD1 (5 bases). Per germline, CDR1 SGHAT and CDR2 FQNNGV. The CDR3 has 16 residues. CDR3 residues: CASSQGRGRRNTEAFF. CDR3 DNA sequence: TGCGCCAGCAGCCAGGGACGGGGACGGCGGAACACTGAAGCTTTCTTT.

There are many counts of this clonotype. A read error is possible here, since a much larger clone lies one base away. The chain links TRBV6-1 to TRBJ1-2, with D unresolved. The CDR3 runs 9 residues. With 7 bases removed from V and 3 bases from J, the gap between germline ends came to 0 bases. Germline V gene data show CDR1 as MNHNS and CDR2 as SASEGT. CDR3 region: CASNYGYTF. The CDR3 DNA is TGTGCCAGCAACTATGGCTACACCTTC.